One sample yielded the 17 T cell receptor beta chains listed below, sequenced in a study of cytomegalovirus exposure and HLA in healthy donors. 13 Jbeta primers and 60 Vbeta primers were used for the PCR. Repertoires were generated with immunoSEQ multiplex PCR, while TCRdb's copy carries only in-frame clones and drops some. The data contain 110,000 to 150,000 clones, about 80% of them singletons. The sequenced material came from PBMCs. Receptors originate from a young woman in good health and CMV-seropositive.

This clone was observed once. The CDR3 DNA reads as TGTGCCAGCAGTTTACAGCAGGGTAGGGACACCTTC. This translates into CASSLQQGRDTF. The chain joins TRBV28 to TRBJ1-2; D perhaps matches TRBD1 (5 bases). Germline-derived CDR1 and CDR2 are MDHEN and SYDVKM. The V end was cut by 2 bases, the J end by 12 bases, with 13 bases between. The CDR3 totals 12 residues.

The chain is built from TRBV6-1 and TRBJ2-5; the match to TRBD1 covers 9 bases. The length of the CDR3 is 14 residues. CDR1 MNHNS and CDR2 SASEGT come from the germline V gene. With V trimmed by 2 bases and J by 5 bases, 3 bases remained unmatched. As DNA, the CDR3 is TGTGCCAGCAGTGAAAAGGGACAGGGTGAGACCCAGTACTTC. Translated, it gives CASSEKGQGETQYF.

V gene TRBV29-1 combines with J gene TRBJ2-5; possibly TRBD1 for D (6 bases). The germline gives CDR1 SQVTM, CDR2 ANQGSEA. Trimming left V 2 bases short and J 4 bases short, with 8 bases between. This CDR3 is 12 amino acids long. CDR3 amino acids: CSVETGIETQYF. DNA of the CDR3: TGCAGCGTTGAAACAGGGATAGAGACCCAGTACTTC.

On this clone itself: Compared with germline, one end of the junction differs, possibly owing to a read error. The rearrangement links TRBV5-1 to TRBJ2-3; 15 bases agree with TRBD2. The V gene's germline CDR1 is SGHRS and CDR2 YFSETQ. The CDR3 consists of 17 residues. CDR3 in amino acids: CASSPGLAGGSIDTQYF. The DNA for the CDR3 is TGCGCCAGCAGCCCGGGACTAGCGGGGGGCAGCATAGATACGCAGTATTTT.

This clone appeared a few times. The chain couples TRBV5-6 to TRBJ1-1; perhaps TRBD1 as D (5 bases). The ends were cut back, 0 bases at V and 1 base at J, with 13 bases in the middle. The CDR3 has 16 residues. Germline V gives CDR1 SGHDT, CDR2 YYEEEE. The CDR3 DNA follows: TGTGCCAGCAGCTTGGAGGGGCCACAAGGGAACACTGAAGCTTTCTTT. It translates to CASSLEGPQGNTEAFF.

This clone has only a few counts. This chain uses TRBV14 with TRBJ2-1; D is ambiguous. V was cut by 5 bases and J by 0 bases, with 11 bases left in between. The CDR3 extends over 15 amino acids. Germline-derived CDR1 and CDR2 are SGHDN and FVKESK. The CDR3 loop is CASSSTFSSYNEQFF. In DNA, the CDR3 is TGTGCCAGCAGCTCGACATTTAGCTCCTACAATGAGCAGTTCTTC.

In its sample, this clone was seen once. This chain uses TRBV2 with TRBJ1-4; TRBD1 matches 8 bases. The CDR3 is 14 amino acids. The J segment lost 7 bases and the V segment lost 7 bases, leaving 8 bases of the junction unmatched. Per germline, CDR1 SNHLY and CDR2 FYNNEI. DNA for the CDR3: TGTGCCAGCAAGCGACAGGGGTCGGGTGAAAAACTGTTTTTT. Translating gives CASKRQGSGEKLFF.

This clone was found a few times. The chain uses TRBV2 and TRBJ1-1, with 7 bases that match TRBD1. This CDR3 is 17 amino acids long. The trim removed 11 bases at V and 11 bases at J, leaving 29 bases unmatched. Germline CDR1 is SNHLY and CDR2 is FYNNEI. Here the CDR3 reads CAQPGTVSSSGGVGAFF. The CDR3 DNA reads TGTGCCCAACCCGGGACAGTCTCTTCCTCAGGAGGTGTCGGCGCTTTCTTT.

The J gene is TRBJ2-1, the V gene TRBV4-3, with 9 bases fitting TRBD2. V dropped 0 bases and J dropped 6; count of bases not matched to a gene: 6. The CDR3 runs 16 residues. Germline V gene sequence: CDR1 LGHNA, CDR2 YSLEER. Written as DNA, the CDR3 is TGCGCCAGCAGCCAAGATGCGGGACTAGCTGGCAATGAGCAGTTCTTC. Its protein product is CASSQDAGLAGNEQFF.

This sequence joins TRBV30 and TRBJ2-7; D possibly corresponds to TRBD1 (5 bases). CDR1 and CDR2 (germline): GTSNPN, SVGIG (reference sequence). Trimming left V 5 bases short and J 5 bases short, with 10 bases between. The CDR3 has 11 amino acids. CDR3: CAWAQGNEQYF. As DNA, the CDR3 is TGTGCCTGGGCGCAGGGAAACGAGCAGTACTTC.

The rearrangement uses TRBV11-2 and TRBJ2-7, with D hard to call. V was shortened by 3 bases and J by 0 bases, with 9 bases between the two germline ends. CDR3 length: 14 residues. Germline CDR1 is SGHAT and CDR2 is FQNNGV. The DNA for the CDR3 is TGTGCCAGCAGCTTTAACCCCGGCTCCTACGAGCAGTACTTC. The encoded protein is CASSFNPGSYEQYF. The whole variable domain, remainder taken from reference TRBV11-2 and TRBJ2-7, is EAGVAQSPRYKIIEKRQSVAFWCNPISGHATLYWYQQILGQGPKLLIQFQNNGVVDDSQLPKDRFSAERLKGVDSTLKIQPAKLEDSAVYLCASSFNPGSYEQYFGPGTRLTVT.

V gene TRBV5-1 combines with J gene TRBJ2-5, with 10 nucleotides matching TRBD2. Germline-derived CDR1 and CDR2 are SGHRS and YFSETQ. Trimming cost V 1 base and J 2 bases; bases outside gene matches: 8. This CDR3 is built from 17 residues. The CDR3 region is CASSLSRTSGRQETQYF. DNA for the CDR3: TGCGCCAGCAGCTTGTCTAGGACTAGCGGTAGGCAAGAGACCCAGTACTTC. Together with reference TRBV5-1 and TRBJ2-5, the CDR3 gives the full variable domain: KAGVTQTPRYLIKTRGQQVTLSCSPISGHRSVSWYQQTPGQGLQFLFEYFSETQRNKGNFPGRFSGRQFSNSRSEMNVSTLELGDSALYLCASSLSRTSGRQETQYFGPGTRLLVL.

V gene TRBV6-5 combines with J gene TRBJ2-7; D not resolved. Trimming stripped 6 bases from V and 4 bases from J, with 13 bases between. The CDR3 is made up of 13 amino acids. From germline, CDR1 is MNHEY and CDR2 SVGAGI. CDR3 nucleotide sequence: TGTGCCAGCAGCCCTGTTGTGGAGTACGAGCAGTACTTC. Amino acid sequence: CASSPVVEYEQYF.

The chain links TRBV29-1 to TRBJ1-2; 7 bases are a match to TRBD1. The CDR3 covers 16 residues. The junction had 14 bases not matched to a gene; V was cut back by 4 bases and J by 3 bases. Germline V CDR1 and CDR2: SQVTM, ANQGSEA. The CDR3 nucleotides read TGCAGCGTTGGTAGCCTAGGGGGCAAAGGGTACTATGGCTACACCTTC. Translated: CSVGSLGGKGYYGYTF.

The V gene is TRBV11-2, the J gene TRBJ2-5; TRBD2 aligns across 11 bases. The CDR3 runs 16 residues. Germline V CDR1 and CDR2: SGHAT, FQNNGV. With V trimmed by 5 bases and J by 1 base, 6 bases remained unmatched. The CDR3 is CASSESTSGVQETQYF. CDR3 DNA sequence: TGTGCCAGCAGCGAGTCGACTAGCGGGGTCCAAGAGACCCAGTACTTC.

Here the CDR3 DNA reads TGTGCCAGCAGTGACATTTACGAGCAGTACTTC. Translation gives CASSDIYEQYF. The chain couples TRBV6-1 to TRBJ2-7; D is unresolved. V lost 3 bases and J lost 4, with 4 bases in between. The CDR3 totals 11 residues. CDR1 is MNHNS, CDR2 SASEGT, per germline.

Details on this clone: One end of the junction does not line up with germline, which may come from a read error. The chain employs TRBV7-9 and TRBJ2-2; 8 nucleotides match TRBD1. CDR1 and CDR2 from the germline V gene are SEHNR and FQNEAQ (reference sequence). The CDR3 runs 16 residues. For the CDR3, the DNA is TGTTCCAGCAGCTTTCTCGGACAGGGTGACACCGGGGAGCTGTTTTTT. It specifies CSSSFLGQGDTGELFF. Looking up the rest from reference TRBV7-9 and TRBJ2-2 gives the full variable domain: DTGVSQNPRHKITKRGQNVTFRCDPISEHNRLYWYRQTLGQGPEFLTYFQNEAQLEKSRLLSDRFSAERPKGSFSTLEIQRTEQGDSAMYLCSSSFLGQGDTGELFFGEGSRLTVL.